A single sample is the source of the 22 T cell receptor beta chains below, sequenced in a study of blood T cell repertoires in COVID-19. The assay was immunoSEQ multiplex PCR, and TCRdb's table has in-frame clones only and misses some. The top ten hold under 4.5% of the sample, which has 140,000 to 150,000 clones, 86% seen once. The sample consisted of PBMCs or T cells enriched from blood (not recorded which). These receptors were collected from a man aged 50-60 years who had recovered from COVID-19.

The chain joins TRBV30 to TRBJ2-5, with 8 bases aligning to TRBD1. This CDR3 is 14 amino acids long. Germline CDR1 GTSNPN, CDR2 SVGIG (reference sequence). V shed 4 bases, J shed 5 bases, and the junction held 9 bases outside the gene matches. The CDR3 loop reads CAWTITDRAETQYF. CDR3 nucleotide sequence: TGTGCCTGGACAATAACGGACAGGGCGGAGACCCAGTACTTC.

CDR3 loop: CASSLVGGGNQPQHF. The CDR3 region has the DNA TGTGCCAGCAGCTTAGTAGGCGGGGGGAATCAGCCCCAGCATTTT. This chain connects TRBV7-2 to TRBJ1-5; maybe TRBD1 (5 bases). This CDR3 region has 15 residues. Germline V gene data show CDR1 as SGHTA and CDR2 as FQGNSA. V dropped 1 base and J dropped 4 bases, with 11 bases sitting between them.

This clone was observed once. The chain recombines TRBV28 with TRBJ1-2, with D perhaps TRBD1 (5 bases). The germline gives CDR1 MDHEN, CDR2 SYDVKM. The CDR3 contains 13 residues. The V gene lost 2 bases and the J gene lost 6 bases, with 10 bases spanning the gap. The CDR3 region is CASSLVRVNGYTF. In DNA form, the CDR3 reads TGTGCCAGCAGTTTAGTCAGGGTAAATGGCTACACCTTC.

V and J are TRBV5-4 and TRBJ1-1; no clear D gene. Between the trimmed V and J ends, which lost 6 bases and 1 base, there was a span of 10 bases. The CDR3 sequence is 13 residues long. Germline-derived CDR1 and CDR2 are SGHNT and YYREEE (reference sequence). The CDR3 spells CASNFVPNTEAFF. Here the CDR3 DNA reads TGTGCCAGCAACTTCGTCCCGAACACTGAAGCTTTCTTT.

The rearrangement uses TRBV25-1 and TRBJ1-6; a weak D match, TRBD1 (5 bases). From germline, CDR1 is MGHDK and CDR2 SYGVNS. This CDR3 spans 16 amino acids. Trimming shortened V by 8 bases and J by 0 bases, and 14 bases separated the two germline ends. DNA for the CDR3: TGTGCCAGCCGAGCCCAGGGTTCCTCCTATAATTCACCCCTCCACTTT. This encodes CASRAQGSSYNSPLHF.

J is TRBJ1-2 and V is TRBV5-1; 9 bases agree with TRBD1. There are 13 residues in the CDR3. Germline CDR1 SGHRS, CDR2 YFSETQ. The V gene end was trimmed by 4 bases and the J gene end by 7 bases; junction bases not matched to a gene: 5. The CDR3 nucleotides read TGCGCCAGCAGCCAGGGACAGGGAGGTGGCTACACCTTC. It codes for CASSQGQGGGYTF.

This clone was observed a handful of times. J is TRBJ2-1 and V is TRBV9; TRBD2 matches 13 bases. Trimming cost V 4 bases and J 5 bases; bases outside gene matches: 9. Germline V gives CDR1 SGDLS, CDR2 YYNGEE. The CDR3 is 17 amino acids. The CDR3 bases are TGTGCCAGCAGCCCGACTAGCGGGAGGTCGGGAAACAATGAGCAGTTCTTC. Protein: CASSPTSGRSGNNEQFF.

This clone turned up a few times. The chain is built from TRBV7-3 and TRBJ1-2; 10 bases match TRBD1. The CDR3 extends over 16 amino acids. CDR1 SGHTA and CDR2 FQGTGA come from the germline V gene. J gave up 5 bases and V 2 bases, and 8 bases lay outside the gene matches. The CDR3 DNA is TGTGCCAGCAGCTTAGATCCGGGGACAGGGGTTTATGGCTACACCTTC. Translated, it gives CASSLDPGTGVYGYTF.

The V gene is TRBV18, the J gene TRBJ1-1; D not certain. V lost 2 bases and J lost 1, with 11 bases in between. The CDR3 has 15 residues. CDR1 is KGHSH, CDR2 LQKENI, per germline. CDR3 sequence (DNA): TGTGCCAGCTCACCAAATTCCTACAGGAACACTGAAGCTTTCTTT. This gives the protein CASSPNSYRNTEAFF.

This clone was counted many times. The chain employs TRBV4-1 and TRBJ2-3; 14 bases are shared with TRBD2. After removal of 5 bases from V and 14 bases from J, the junction contained 3 bases not matched to a gene. The CDR3 loop spans 12 amino acids. The germline V gene encodes CDR1 MGHRA and CDR2 YSYEKL. Here the CDR3 DNA reads TGCGCCAGCAGCGTGACTAGCGGGAGGGTGTATTTT. It yields the protein CASSVTSGRVYF.

This clone was observed once. The V and J genes are TRBV5-1 and TRBJ2-2, with unresolved D. Germline lookup yields CDR1 SGHRS and CDR2 YFSETQ. V lost 3 bases to trimming and J lost 3 bases, with 3 bases between them. The CDR3 extends over 12 amino acids. CDR3 bases: TGCGCCAGCAGCTACTACACCGGGGAGCTGTTTTTT. It encodes CASSYYTGELFF.

The genes are TRBV27 and TRBJ2-7; a weak D match, TRBD1 (5 bases). CDR1 is MNHEY, CDR2 SMNVEV, per germline (reference sequence). Deletions cut 6 bases from V and 0 bases from J, with 9 bases between. The CDR3 is made up of 13 amino acids. CDR3 sequence reads: CASRMDNSYEQYF. The CDR3 nucleotides are TGTGCCAGCAGAATGGACAACTCCTACGAGCAGTACTTC.

The genes are TRBV7-2 and TRBJ1-2, with D unclear. Trimming took 2 bases from V and 1 from J, leaving 8 bases between them. Germline V gene sequence: CDR1 SGHTA, CDR2 FQGNSA. The CDR3 is 14 amino acids. The DNA of the CDR3 is TGTGCCAGCAGCTTATCGTTGTTTAACTATGGCTACACCTTC. This encodes CASSLSLFNYGYTF.

This clone was recorded only once. V is TRBV6-5 and J is TRBJ2-7; 7 positions match TRBD1. Germline V gives CDR1 MNHEY, CDR2 SVGAGI. This CDR3 has 15 residues. V lost 2 bases and J lost 5; bases outside the gene matches: 9. The CDR3 DNA sequence: TGTGCCAGCAGTTACCCGACAGGGACCATTCACGAGCAGTACGTC. It translates to CASSYPTGTIHEQYV.

This chain joins TRBV2 and TRBJ1-2, with 11 bases aligning to TRBD1. Trimming took 5 bases from V and 0 from J; bases not matched to a gene: 8. The germline V gene encodes CDR1 SNHLY and CDR2 FYNNEI. The CDR3 contains 17 residues. The CDR3 DNA is TGTGCCAGCAGTTATACCGGGACAGGGGGATCTAACTATGGCTACACCTTC. This gives the protein CASSYTGTGGSNYGYTF.

The genes are TRBV9 and TRBJ1-5; D is perhaps TRBD1 (6 bases). This CDR3 has 14 residues. Between the trimmed V and J ends, which lost 4 bases and 1 base, there was a span of 9 bases. Germline V CDR1 and CDR2: SGDLS, YYNGEE. DNA for the CDR3: TGTGCCAGCAGCAAAGGGGGAAGCAATCAGCCCCAGCATTTT. This encodes CASSKGGSNQPQHF.

The chain links TRBV25-1 to TRBJ2-3; TRBD2 might be the D (6 bases). The CDR3 has 14 residues. Trimming cost V 5 bases and J 0 bases, with 9 bases left between them. Germline loops: CDR1 MGHDK, CDR2 SYGVNS. The CDR3 DNA is TGTGCCAGCAGTTTAGCGGCAAGCACAGATACGCAGTATTTT. Its protein is CASSLAASTDTQYF.

This clone was observed a single time. The genes are TRBV5-6 and TRBJ1-1; perhaps TRBD1 as D (5 bases). The germline V gene has CDR1 SGHDT and CDR2 YYEEEE. With 5 bases removed from V and 1 base from J, the gap between germline ends came to 15 bases. This CDR3 is built from 15 residues. The CDR3 loop is CASSNYQGTNTEAFF. The DNA of the CDR3 is TGTGCCAGCAGTAACTACCAGGGCACGAACACTGAAGCTTTCTTT.

This clone was counted a single time. This sequence joins TRBV4-1 and TRBJ1-3; the D is unclear. Germline-derived CDR1 and CDR2 are MGHRA and YSYEKL. The CDR3 has 12 residues. The V end lost 4 bases, the J end lost 4 bases, and 5 bases lay between the germline ends. The CDR3 sequence is CASSRPGNTIYF. The CDR3 bases are TGCGCCAGCAGCCGGCCGGGAAACACCATATATTTT.

The J gene is TRBJ1-1, the V gene TRBV2; D remains ambiguous. The CDR3 runs to 12 residues. Trimming took off 2 bases at V and 1 base at J, with 2 bases between the two ends. The germline gives CDR1 SNHLY, CDR2 FYNNEI. In DNA, the CDR3 is TGTGCCAGCAGTGAACAGAACACTGAAGCTTTCTTT. Its protein is CASSEQNTEAFF.

The sample holds a few counts of this clone. The CDR3 reads CASSYSFQGVRTEAFF. The CDR3 coding sequence is TGTGCCAGCAGTTACTCGTTCCAGGGGGTTCGAACTGAAGCTTTCTTT. This chain connects TRBV6-5 to TRBJ1-1; 7 nucleotides line up with TRBD1. CDR3 length: 16 residues. With 0 bases clipped from V and 5 bases from J, the junction kept 9 bases outside the gene matches. From germline, CDR1 is MNHEY and CDR2 SVGAGI.

The chain joins TRBV7-8 to TRBJ1-5; 11 bases are a match to TRBD1. The CDR3 spans 18 residues. From germline, CDR1 is SGHVS and CDR2 FQNEAQ. Germline trimming cut 1 base from V and 4 bases from J; bases unmatched to any gene: 9. In DNA form, the CDR3 reads TGTGCCAGCAGCTTAGATACTTTTGGGGACAGGGGGAATCAGCCCCAGCATTTT. It specifies CASSLDTFGDRGNQPQHF.